The source of this T cell receptor beta chain is a study of identical twins. General observations from the study: Conclusions relied on cross-sectional statistical analysis, not following the same donors.

CDR3 size: 16 residues. Germline V CDR1 and CDR2: SGHRS, YFSETQ. V gave up 4 bases and J gave up 7 bases; unmatched junction bases: 6. TCRdb called the 5' RACE reads again in MiXCR, with one record for every CDR3 protein. The top ten clones hold around 0.25% of a sample with 1.5 million to 2 million distinct CDR3 sequences, 32% of them seen once. Of note for this clonotype: The antigen remains undetermined.

Sequencing input: cord blood. The gene calls are TRBV5-1 and TRBJ2-2, with 14 bases identical to TRBD2. This TCR came from a newborn girl in good health. CDR3 protein: CASSTGTSGSVGELFF. In DNA, the CDR3 is TGCGCCAGCAGCACCGGGACTAGCGGGAGCGTCGGGGAGCTGTTTTTT.